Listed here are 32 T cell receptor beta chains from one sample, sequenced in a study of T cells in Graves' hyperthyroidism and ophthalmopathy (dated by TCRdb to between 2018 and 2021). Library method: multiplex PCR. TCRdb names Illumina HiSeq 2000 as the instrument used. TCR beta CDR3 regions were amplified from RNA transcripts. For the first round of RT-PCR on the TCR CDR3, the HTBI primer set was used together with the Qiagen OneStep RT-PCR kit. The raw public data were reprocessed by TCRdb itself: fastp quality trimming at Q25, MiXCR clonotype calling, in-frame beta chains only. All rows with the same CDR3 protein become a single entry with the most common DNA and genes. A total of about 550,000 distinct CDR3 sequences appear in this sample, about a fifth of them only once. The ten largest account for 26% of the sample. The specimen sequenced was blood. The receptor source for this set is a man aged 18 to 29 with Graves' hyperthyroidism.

The CDR3 DNA is TGCAGTGCTGAGGGACCCACTGTATATGGCTACACCTTC. Residues: CSAEGPTVYGYTF. The V call is TRBV20-1, the J call TRBJ1-2; tentatively, D is TRBD1 (5 bases). Trimming removed 5 bases at V and 5 bases at J, with 15 bases between. This CDR3 is 13 amino acids long. Germline CDR1 DFQATT, CDR2 SNEGSKA (reference sequence).

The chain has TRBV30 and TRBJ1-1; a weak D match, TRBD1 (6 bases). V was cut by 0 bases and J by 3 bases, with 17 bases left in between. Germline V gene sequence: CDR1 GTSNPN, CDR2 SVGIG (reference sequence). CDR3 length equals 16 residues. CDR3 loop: CAWSVRIRGGDTEAFF. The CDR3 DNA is TGTGCCTGGAGTGTACGGATCAGGGGTGGTGACACTGAAGCTTTCTTT. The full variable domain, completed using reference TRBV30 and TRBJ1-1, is SQTIHQWPATLVQPVGSPLSLECTVEGTSNPNLYWYRQAAGRGLQLLFYSVGIGQISSEVPQNLSASRPQDRQFILSSKKLLLSDSGFYLCAWSVRIRGGDTEAFFGQGTRLTVV.

The CDR3 nucleotides read TGTGCCAGCATCGGTTGGGGGACTAGCGGGCCACCGAGGGAGTACTTC. Amino acid sequence: CASIGWGTSGPPREYF. The V call is TRBV6-2 or TRBV6-3, the J call TRBJ2-5; 12 bases are shared with TRBD2. The CDR3 is 16 residues long. Trimming took 7 bases from V and 12 from J; bases not matched to a gene: 18. Germline CDR1 reads MNHEY; CDR2 reads SVGEGT.

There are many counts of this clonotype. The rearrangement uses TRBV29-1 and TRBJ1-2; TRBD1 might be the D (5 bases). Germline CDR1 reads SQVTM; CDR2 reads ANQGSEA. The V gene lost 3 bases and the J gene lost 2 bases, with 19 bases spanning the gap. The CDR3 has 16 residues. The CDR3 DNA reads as TGCAGCGTTGAGGTTAGAGGGGCCTGGGCCAACTATGGCTACACCTTC. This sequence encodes CSVEVRGAWANYGYTF.

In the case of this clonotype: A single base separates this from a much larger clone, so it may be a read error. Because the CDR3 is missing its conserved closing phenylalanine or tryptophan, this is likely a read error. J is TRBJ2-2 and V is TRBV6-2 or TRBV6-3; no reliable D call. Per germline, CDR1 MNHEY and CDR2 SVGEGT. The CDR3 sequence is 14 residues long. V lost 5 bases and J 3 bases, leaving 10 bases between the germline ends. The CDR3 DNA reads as TGTGCCAGCAGTCAAACATGGGACACCGGGGAGCTGTTTTTG. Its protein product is CASSQTWDTGELFL.

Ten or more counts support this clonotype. The CDR3: CSARDRGVGGNTEAFF. In DNA form, the CDR3 reads TGCAGTGCTAGAGATCGAGGCGTAGGAGGGAACACTGAAGCTTTCTTT. The rearrangement uses TRBV20-1 and TRBJ1-1; D gene unclear. This CDR3 spans 16 amino acids. CDR1 and CDR2 (germline): DFQATT, SNEGSKA (reference sequence). V lost 0 bases to trimming and J lost 1 base, with 15 bases between them.

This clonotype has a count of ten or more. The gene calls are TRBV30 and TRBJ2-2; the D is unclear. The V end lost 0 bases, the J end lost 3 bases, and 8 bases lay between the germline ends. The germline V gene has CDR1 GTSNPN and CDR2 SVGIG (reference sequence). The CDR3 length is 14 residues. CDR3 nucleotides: TGTGCCTGGAGTGTACGAAGAGACACCGGGGAGCTGTTTTTT. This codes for CAWSVRRDTGELFF.

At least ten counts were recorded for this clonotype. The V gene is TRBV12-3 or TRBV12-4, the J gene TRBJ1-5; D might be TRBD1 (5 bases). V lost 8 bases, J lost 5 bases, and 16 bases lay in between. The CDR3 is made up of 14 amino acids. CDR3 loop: CASRRGVDHQPQHF. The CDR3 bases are TGTGCCAGCCGCCGAGGGGTTGATCATCAGCCCCAGCATTTT.

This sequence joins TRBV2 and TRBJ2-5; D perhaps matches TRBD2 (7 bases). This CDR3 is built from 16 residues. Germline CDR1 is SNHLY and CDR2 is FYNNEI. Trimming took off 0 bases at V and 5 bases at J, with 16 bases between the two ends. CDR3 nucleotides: TGTGCCAGCAGTGAAGCGCTTGAGGGGGGGCGGGAGACCCAGTACTTC. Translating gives CASSEALEGGRETQYF.

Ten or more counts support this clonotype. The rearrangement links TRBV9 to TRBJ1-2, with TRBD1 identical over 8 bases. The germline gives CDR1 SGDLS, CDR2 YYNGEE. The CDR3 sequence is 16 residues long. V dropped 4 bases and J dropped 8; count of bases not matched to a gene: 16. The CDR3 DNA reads TGTGCCAGCAGCCTCGGGACAGGTCTAACCACGGGGGGCTACACCTTC. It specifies CASSLGTGLTTGGYTF.

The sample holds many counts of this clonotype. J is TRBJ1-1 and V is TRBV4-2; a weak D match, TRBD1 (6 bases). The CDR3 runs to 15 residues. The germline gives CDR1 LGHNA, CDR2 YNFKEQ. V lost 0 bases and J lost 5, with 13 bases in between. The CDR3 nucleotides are TGTGCCAGCAGCCAAGATGTGGTAGGGGGGACTGAAGCTTTCTTT. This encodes CASSQDVVGGTEAFF.

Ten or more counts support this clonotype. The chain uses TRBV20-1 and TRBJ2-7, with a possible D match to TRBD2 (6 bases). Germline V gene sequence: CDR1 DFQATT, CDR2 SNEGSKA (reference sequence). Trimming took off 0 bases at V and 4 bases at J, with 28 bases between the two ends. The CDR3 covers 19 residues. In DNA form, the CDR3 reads TGCAGTGCTAGAGATTTGAGACGACCCTTAACGGGTCGGGGGTACGAGCAGTACTTC. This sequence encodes CSARDLRRPLTGRGYEQYF.

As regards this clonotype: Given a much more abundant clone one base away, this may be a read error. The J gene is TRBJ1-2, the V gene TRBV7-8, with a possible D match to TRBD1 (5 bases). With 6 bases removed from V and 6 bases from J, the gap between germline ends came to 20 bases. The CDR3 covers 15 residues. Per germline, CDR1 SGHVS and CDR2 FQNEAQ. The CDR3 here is CASSHERSRVDGYTF. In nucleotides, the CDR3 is TGTGCCAGCAGTCACGAAAGGAGCAGGGTGGATGGCTACACCTTC.

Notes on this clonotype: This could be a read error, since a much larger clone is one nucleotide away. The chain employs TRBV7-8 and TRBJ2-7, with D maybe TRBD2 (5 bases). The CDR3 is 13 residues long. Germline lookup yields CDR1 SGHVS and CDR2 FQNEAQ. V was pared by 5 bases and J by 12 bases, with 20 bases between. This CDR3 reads CASSDGAGAVLYF. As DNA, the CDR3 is TGTGCCAGCAGCGATGGTGCTGGAGCGGTTTTGTACTTC.

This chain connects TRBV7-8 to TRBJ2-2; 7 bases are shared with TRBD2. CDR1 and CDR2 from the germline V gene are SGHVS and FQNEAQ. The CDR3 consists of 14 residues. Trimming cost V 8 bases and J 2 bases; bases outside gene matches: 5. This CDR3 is CASERGDNTGELFF. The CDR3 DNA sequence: TGTGCCAGCGAGCGGGGTGATAACACCGGGGAGCTGTTTTTT.

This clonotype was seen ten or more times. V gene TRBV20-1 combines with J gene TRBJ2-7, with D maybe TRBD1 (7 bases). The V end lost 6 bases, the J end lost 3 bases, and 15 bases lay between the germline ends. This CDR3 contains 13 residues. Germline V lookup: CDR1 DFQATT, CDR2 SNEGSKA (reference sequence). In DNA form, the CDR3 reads TGCAGTGCCAGGGGGGAGTACCACTACGAGCAGTACTTC. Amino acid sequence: CSARGEYHYEQYF.

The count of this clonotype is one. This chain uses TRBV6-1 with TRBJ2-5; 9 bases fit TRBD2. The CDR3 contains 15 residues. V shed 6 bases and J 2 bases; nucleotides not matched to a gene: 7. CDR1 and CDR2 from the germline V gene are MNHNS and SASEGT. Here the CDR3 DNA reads TGTGCCAGCAGCTTTAGCGGGAGCCTACAAGAGACCCAGTACTTC. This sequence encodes CASSFSGSLQETQYF.

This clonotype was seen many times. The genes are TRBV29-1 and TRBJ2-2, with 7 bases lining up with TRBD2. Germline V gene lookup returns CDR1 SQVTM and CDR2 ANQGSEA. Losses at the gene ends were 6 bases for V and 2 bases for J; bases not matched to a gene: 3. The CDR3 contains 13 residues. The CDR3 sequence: CSVRGDNTGELFF. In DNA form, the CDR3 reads TGCAGCGTCCGGGGGGACAACACCGGGGAGCTGTTTTTT.

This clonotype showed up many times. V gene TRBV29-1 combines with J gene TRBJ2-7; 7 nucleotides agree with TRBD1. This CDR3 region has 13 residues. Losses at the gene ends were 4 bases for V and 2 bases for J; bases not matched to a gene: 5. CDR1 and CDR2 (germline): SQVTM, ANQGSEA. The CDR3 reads CSVVAGTAYEQYF. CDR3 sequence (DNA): TGCAGCGTTGTCGCAGGGACAGCCTACGAGCAGTACTTC.

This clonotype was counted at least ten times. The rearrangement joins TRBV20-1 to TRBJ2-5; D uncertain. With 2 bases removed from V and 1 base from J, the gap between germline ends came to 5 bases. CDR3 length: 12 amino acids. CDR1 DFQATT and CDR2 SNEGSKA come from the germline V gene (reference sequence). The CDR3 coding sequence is TGCAGTGCTAGACCGGGCCAAGAGACCCAGTACTTC. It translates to CSARPGQETQYF.

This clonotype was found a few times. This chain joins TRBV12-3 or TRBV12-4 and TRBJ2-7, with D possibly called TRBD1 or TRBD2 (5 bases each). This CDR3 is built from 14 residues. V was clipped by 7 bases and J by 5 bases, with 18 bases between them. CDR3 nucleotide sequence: TGTGCCAGCACCCTCGGCAGGGAGAAGGACGAGCAGTACTTC. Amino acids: CASTLGREKDEQYF.

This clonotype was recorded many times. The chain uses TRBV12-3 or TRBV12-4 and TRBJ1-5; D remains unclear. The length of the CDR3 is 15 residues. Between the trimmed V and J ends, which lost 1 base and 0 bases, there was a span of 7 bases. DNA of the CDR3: TGTGCCAGCAGTTTAGTCGTATCTAGCAATCAGCCCCAGCATTTT. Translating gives CASSLVVSSNQPQHF.

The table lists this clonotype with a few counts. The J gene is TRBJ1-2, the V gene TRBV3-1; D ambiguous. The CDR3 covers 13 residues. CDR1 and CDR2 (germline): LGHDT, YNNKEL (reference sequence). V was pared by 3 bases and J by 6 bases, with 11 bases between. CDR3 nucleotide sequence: TGTGCCAGCAGCCATAATGGGCGCCATGGCTACACCTTC. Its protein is CASSHNGRHGYTF.

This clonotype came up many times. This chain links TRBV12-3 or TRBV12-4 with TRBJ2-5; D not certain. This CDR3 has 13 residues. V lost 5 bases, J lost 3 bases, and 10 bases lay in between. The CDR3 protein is CASSPPSEETQYF. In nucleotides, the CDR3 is TGTGCCAGCAGTCCCCCGTCTGAAGAGACCCAGTACTTC.

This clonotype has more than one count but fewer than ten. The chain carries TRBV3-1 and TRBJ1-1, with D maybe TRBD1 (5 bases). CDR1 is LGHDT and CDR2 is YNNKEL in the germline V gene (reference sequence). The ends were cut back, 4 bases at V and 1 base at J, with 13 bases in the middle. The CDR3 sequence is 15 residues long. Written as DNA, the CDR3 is TGTGCCAGCAGCCCGTCCCGGGACGGGAACACTGAAGCTTTCTTT. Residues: CASSPSRDGNTEAFF.

CDR3 protein: CASSFRPQNTGELFF. As DNA, the CDR3 is TGTGCCAGCAGCTTCCGGCCGCAGAACACCGGGGAGCTGTTTTTT. The chain uses TRBV11-3 and TRBJ2-2, with no clear D. The CDR3 contains 15 residues. V was shortened by 3 bases and J by 1 base, with 9 bases between the two germline ends. In germline, CDR1 is SGHNT, CDR2 YENEEA.

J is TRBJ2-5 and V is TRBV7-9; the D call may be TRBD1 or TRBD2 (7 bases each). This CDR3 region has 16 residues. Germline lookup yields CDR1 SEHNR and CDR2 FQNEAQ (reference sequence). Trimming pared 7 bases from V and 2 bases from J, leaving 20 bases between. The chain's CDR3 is CASNGGRGGTQETQYF. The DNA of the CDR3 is TGTGCCAGCAACGGGGGGCGAGGGGGCACTCAAGAGACCCAGTACTTC.

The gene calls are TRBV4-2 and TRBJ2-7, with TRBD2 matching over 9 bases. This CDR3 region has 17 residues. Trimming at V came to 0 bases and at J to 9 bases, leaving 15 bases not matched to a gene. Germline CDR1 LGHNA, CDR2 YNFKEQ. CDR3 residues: CASSQDQRGSGRVGQYF. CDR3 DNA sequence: TGTGCCAGCAGCCAAGATCAAAGGGGTAGCGGGAGAGTCGGGCAGTACTTC.

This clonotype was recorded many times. Here the CDR3 DNA reads TGCGCCAGCAGCCTCAGGGTAACGAACACTGAAGCTTTCTTT. Translated: CASSLRVTNTEAFF. The V call is TRBV5-1, the J call TRBJ1-1; D perhaps matches TRBD1 (5 bases). Trimming removed 4 bases at V and 1 base at J, with 11 bases between. The CDR3 loop spans 14 amino acids. The germline V gene has CDR1 SGHRS and CDR2 YFSETQ.

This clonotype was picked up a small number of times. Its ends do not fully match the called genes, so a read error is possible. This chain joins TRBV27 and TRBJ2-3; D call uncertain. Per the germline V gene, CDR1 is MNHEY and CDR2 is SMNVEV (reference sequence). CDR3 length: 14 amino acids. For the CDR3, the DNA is TGCGCCAGCAGCTCAGGCGATGGCACAGATACGCAGTATTTT. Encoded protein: CASSSGDGTDTQYF.

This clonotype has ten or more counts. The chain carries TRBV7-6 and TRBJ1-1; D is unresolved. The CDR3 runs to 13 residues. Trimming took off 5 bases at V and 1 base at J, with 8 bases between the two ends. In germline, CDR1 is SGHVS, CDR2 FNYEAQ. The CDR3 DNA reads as TGTGCCAGCAGCACCCGGTCGAACACTGAAGCTTTCTTT. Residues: CASSTRSNTEAFF.

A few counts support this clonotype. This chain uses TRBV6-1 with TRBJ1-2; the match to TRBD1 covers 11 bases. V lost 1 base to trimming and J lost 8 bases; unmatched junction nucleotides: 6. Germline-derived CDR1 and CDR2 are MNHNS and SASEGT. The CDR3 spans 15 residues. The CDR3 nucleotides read TGTGCCAGCAGTGAAGGAGGACAGGGGGCTGACGGCTACACCTTC. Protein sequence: CASSEGGQGADGYTF.